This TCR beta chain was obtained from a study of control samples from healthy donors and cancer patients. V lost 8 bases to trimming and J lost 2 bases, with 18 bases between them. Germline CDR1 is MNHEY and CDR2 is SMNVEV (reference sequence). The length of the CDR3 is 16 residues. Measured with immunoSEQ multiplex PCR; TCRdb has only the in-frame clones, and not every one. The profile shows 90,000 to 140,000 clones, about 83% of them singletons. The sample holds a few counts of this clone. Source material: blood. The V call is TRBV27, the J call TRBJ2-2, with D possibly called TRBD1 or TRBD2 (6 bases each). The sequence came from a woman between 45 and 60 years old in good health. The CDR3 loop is CASLPLGGPNTGELFF. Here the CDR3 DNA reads TGTGCCAGCCTTCCCCTGGGGGGCCCTAACACCGGGGAGCTGTTTTTT.